Included here is one TCR beta chain sequence, with context. What it binds is unknown. This record comes from a study of identical twins. Overall study findings and caveats: Modeled out-of-frame TCR alpha sharing in monozygotic twins fell below observed levels.

Germline lookup yields CDR1 SGHVS and CDR2 FQNEAQ. The CDR3 contains 15 residues. The trim removed 4 bases at V and 3 bases at J, leaving 8 bases unmatched. The authors used template switching to add a universal primer site and gave cDNA unique molecular identifiers. TCRdb called the 5' RACE reads again in MiXCR, with one record for every CDR3 protein. The sample includes fewer than 250,000 distinct CDR3 sequences, about 7.3% of them seen just once. The same sample was also used in a study of yellow fever vaccine responses in identical twins. That report notes: The T cell response to vaccination in identical twins was reportedly partly convergent and partly personalized.

This clonotype originated in a woman aged 18-29 years in good health. The sample consisted of memory (CD45RO+) T cells sorted from blood. This chain connects TRBV7-8 to TRBJ2-7, with TRBD1 identical over 8 bases. The CDR3 DNA reads TGTGCCAGCAGCTGGAGACAGGGGCGATACTACGAGCAGTACGTC. Its translation is CASSWRQGRYYEQYV.